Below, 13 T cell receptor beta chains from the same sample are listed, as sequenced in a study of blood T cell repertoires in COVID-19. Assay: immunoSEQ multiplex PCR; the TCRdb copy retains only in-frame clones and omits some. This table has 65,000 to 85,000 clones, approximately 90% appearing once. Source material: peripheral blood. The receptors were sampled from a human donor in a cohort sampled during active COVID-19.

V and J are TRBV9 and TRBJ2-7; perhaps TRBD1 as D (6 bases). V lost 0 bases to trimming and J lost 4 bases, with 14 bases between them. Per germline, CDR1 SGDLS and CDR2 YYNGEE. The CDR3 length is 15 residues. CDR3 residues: CASSVGGQNQYEQYF. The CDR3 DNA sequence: TGTGCCAGCAGCGTAGGCGGACAGAACCAGTACGAGCAGTACTTC. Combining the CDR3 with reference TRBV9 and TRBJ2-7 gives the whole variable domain DSGVTQTPKHLITATGQRVTLRCSPRSGDLSVYWYQQSLDQGLQFLIQYYNGEERAKGNILERFSAQQFPDLHSELNLSSLELGDSALYFCASSVGGQNQYEQYFGPGTRLTVT.

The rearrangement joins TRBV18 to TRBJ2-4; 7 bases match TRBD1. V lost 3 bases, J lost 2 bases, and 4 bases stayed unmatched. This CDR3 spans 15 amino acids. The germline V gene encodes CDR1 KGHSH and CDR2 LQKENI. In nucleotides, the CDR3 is TGTGCCAGCTCACCGACAGGGTTATCCAAAAACATTCAGTACTTC. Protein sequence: CASSPTGLSKNIQYF.

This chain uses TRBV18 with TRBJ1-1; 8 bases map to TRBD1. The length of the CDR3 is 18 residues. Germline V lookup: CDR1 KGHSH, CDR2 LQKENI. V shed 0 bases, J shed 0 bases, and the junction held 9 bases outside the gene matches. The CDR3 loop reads CASSPPGRGLGMNTEAFF. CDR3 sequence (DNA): TGTGCCAGCTCACCACCGGGCAGGGGGCTGGGGATGAACACTGAAGCTTTCTTT.

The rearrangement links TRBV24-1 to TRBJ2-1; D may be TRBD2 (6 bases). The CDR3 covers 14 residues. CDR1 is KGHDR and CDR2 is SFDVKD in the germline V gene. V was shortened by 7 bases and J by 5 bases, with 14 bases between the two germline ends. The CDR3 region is CATSDTGGNNEQFF. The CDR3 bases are TGTGCCACCAGCGACACTGGGGGGAACAATGAGCAGTTCTTC.

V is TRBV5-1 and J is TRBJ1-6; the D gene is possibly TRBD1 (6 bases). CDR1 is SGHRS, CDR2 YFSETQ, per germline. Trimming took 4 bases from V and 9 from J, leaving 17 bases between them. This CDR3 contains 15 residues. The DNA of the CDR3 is TGCGCCAGCAGCAGCCGGGACACCCCCTCTTCACCCCTCCACTTT. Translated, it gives CASSSRDTPSSPLHF.

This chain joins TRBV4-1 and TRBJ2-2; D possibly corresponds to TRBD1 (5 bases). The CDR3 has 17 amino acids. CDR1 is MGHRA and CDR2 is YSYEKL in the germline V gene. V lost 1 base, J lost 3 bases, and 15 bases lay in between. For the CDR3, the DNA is TGCGCCAGCAGCCAAGTACTCGGCAGGGTGGACACCGGGGAGCTGTTTTTT. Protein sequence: CASSQVLGRVDTGELFF.

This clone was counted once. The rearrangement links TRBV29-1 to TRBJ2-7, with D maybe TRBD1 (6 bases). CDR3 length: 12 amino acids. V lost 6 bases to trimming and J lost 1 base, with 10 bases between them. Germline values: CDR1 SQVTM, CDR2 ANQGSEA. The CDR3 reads CSVRQASYEQYF. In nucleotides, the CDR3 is TGCAGCGTCAGACAGGCTTCCTACGAGCAGTACTTC.

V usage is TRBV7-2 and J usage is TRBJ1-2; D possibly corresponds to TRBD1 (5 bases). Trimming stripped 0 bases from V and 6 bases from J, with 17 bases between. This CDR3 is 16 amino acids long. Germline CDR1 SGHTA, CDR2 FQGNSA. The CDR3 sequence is CASSLALQVPRDGYTF. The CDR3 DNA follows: TGTGCCAGCAGCTTAGCCCTACAGGTTCCTCGGGATGGCTACACCTTC.

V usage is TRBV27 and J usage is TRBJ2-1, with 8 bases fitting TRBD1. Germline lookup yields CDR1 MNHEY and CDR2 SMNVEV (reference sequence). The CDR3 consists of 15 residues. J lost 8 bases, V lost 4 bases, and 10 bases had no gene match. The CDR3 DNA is TGTGCCAGCAGTTCACCGGGACAGGATGGGGATGAGCAGTTCTTC. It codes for CASSSPGQDGDEQFF.

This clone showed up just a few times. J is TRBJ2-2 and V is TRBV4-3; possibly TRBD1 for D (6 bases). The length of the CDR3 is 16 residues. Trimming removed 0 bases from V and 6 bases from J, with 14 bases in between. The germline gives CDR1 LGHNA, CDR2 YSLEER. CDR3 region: CASSQDELGGAGELFF. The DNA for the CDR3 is TGCGCCAGCAGCCAAGATGAACTAGGGGGTGCCGGGGAGCTGTTTTTT.

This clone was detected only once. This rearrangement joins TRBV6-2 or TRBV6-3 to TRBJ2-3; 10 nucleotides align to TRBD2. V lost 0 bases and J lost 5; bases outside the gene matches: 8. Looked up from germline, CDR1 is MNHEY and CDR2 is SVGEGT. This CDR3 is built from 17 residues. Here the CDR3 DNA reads TGTGCCAGCAGTTACTCGCCGACTAGCGGGTGGGGAGATACGCAGTATTTT. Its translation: CASSYSPTSGWGDTQYF.

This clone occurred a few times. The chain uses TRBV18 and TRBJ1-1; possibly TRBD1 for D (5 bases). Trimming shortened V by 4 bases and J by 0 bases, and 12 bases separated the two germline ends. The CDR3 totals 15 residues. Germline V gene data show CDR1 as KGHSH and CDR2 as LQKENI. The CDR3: CASSRLKGMNTEAFF. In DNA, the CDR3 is TGTGCCAGCTCACGTTTAAAGGGGATGAACACTGAAGCTTTCTTT. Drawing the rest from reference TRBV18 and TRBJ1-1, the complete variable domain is NAGVMQNPRHLVRRRGQEARLRCSPMKGHSHVYWYRQLPEEGLKFMVYLQKENIIDESGMPKERFSAEFPKEGPSILRIQQVVRGDSAAYFCASSRLKGMNTEAFFGQGTRLTVV.

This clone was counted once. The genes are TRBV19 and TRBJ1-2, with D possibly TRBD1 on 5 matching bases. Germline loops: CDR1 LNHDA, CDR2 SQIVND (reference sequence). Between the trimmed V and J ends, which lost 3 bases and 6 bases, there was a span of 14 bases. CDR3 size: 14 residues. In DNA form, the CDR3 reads TGTGCCAGTAGTATCGGCCAGGGCATGAATGGCTACACCTTC. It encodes CASSIGQGMNGYTF.